The 22 T cell receptor beta chains reported below all come from one sample, sequenced in a study of OX40 agonist ivuxolimab in advanced cancers. Only in-frame clones appear in the TCRdb table, and some are missing; sequencing was by immunoSEQ multiplex PCR. Among tens of thousands of clones, more than 75% were seen once, and the ten largest hold about 1.9%. The source was CD4+ or CD8+ T cells sorted from blood, collected in a trial of the OX40 agonist ivuxolimab. The receptors were gathered from an adult with an advanced solid tumor such as melanoma, head and neck, liver or kidney cancer.

The chain joins TRBV5-1 to TRBJ2-1; the match to TRBD2 covers 9 bases. The trim removed 4 bases at V and 6 bases at J, leaving 5 bases unmatched. CDR3 length: 14 residues. The germline V gene has CDR1 SGHRS and CDR2 YFSETQ. As DNA, the CDR3 is TGCGCCAGCAGCGTGGGACTAGCAGCCAATGAGCAGTTCTTC. Protein: CASSVGLAANEQFF. Full variable domain (outside the CDR3, taken from reference TRBV5-1 and TRBJ2-1): KAGVTQTPRYLIKTRGQQVTLSCSPISGHRSVSWYQQTPGQGLQFLFEYFSETQRNKGNFPGRFSGRQFSNSRSEMNVSTLELGDSALYLCASSVGLAANEQFFGPGTRLTVL.

This chain joins TRBV19 and TRBJ1-5, with D perhaps matching TRBD1 (6 bases). From germline, CDR1 is LNHDA and CDR2 SQIVND (reference sequence). The CDR3 totals 15 residues. The V end lost 5 bases, the J end lost 0 bases, and 11 bases lay between the germline ends. CDR3 protein: CASSAGAGSNQPQHF. CDR3 sequence (DNA): TGTGCCAGTAGTGCAGGGGCAGGTAGCAATCAGCCCCAGCATTTT.

The rearrangement uses TRBV19 and TRBJ1-4; no clear D. The V gene lost 4 bases and the J gene lost 8 bases, with 8 bases spanning the gap. Germline V gene sequence: CDR1 LNHDA, CDR2 SQIVND (reference sequence). The length of the CDR3 is 12 residues. CDR3 in amino acids: CASSTRREKLFF. In DNA form, the CDR3 reads TGTGCCAGTAGTACCAGGCGGGAAAAACTGTTTTTT.

The chain joins TRBV7-9 to TRBJ2-2, with D uncertain. V lost 8 bases and J lost 0, with 10 bases in between. The CDR3 totals 14 residues. CDR1 is SEHNR and CDR2 is FQNEAQ in the germline V gene (reference sequence). In DNA form, the CDR3 reads TGTGCCAGCGCTGATCGTACGAACACCGGGGAGCTGTTTTTT. It codes for CASADRTNTGELFF.

This chain uses TRBV29-1 with TRBJ2-3; 13 bases are a match to TRBD2. CDR1 SQVTM and CDR2 ANQGSEA come from the germline V gene. Losses at the gene ends were 4 bases for V and 3 bases for J; bases not matched to a gene: 7. This CDR3 is 16 amino acids long. The CDR3 reads CSVVGTSGISTDTQYF. CDR3 bases: TGCAGCGTTGTAGGGACTAGCGGGATATCAACAGATACGCAGTATTTT.

This clone showed up just once. The chain links TRBV5-5 to TRBJ2-5, with 8 bases aligning to TRBD2. This CDR3 comprises 16 residues. Germline loops: CDR1 SGHKS, CDR2 YYEKEE (reference sequence). Trimming cost V 4 bases and J 1 base; bases outside gene matches: 9. CDR3 in DNA: TGTGCCAGCAGCGCGAGCGGGGGATTTGTCCAAGAGACCCAGTACTTC. Translation gives CASSASGGFVQETQYF.

V usage is TRBV5-1 and J usage is TRBJ2-4, with 7 bases aligning to TRBD1. Unmatched junction bases numbered 5, after V lost 4 bases and J lost 4 bases. The CDR3 spans 14 residues. The germline CDR1 and CDR2 sequences are SGHRS and YFSETQ. The CDR3 reads CASSPGTEKNIQYF. CDR3 in DNA: TGCGCCAGCAGCCCAGGGACAGAGAAAAACATTCAGTACTTC.

This clone was seen once. This chain links TRBV9 with TRBJ2-1; 13 bases agree with TRBD2. There are 14 residues in the CDR3. The germline CDR1 and CDR2 sequences are SGDLS and YYNGEE. V gave up 4 bases and J gave up 10 bases; unmatched junction bases: 5. The CDR3 nucleotides are TGTGCCAGCAGCCCGGGACTAGCGGGATGGGAGCAGTTCTTC. The encoded protein is CASSPGLAGWEQFF.

The J gene is TRBJ1-6, the V gene TRBV7-2, with D hard to call. Germline assignment: CDR1 SGHTA and CDR2 FQGNSA. With 2 bases removed from V and 7 bases from J, the gap between germline ends came to 18 bases. The CDR3 totals 17 residues. CDR3 nucleotide sequence: TGTGCCAGCAGCTTAATCCCCAGGCAGGATGGAAATTCACCCCTCCACTTT. It yields the protein CASSLIPRQDGNSPLHF.

V is TRBV5-1 and J is TRBJ2-3, with TRBD2 as a possible D gene (5 bases). Trimming stripped 4 bases from V and 3 bases from J, with 12 bases between. Per the germline V gene, CDR1 is SGHRS and CDR2 is YFSETQ. The CDR3 contains 14 residues. CDR3 in DNA: TGCGCCAGCAGCGGACCCCTAGCTACAGATACGCAGTATTTT. Translation: CASSGPLATDTQYF.

The rearrangement uses TRBV6-1 and TRBJ1-5, with TRBD1 identical over 8 bases. CDR3 size: 15 residues. Germline V gene data show CDR1 as MNHNS and CDR2 as SASEGT. V dropped 4 bases and J dropped 5; count of bases not matched to a gene: 7. The chain's CDR3 is CASSGRTGSDQPQHF. CDR3 nucleotides: TGTGCCAGCAGTGGGCGGACAGGGTCCGATCAGCCCCAGCATTTT.

The chain couples TRBV2 to TRBJ2-3, with D possibly being TRBD1 (6 bases). Trimming removed 3 bases from V and 8 bases from J, with 12 bases in between. Germline CDR1 is SNHLY and CDR2 is FYNNEI. The CDR3 totals 13 residues. CDR3 residues: CASSESPGATQYF. The CDR3 coding sequence is TGTGCCAGCAGTGAGTCCCCAGGGGCTACGCAGTATTTT.

The rearrangement uses TRBV10-3 and TRBJ2-5; TRBD2 matches 8 bases. The tail of the sequence fits TRBJ2-7 better, so the J call may be wrong. The CDR3 spans 13 residues. Germline V CDR1 and CDR2: ENHRY, SYGVKD. CDR3 sequence (DNA): TGTGCCATTCTAGCGGGTCCCACCTACGAGCAGTACTTC. Amino acids: CAILAGPTYEQYF.

Here the CDR3 reads CASRAGTGGTGELFF. CDR3 coding DNA: TGTGCCAGCAGAGCCGGGACAGGGGGCACCGGGGAGCTGTTTTTT. The chain recombines TRBV5-4 with TRBJ2-2, with 11 bases lining up with TRBD1. V lost 5 bases and J lost 4; bases outside the gene matches: 4. The CDR3 is 15 residues long. Germline CDR1 SGHNT, CDR2 YYREEE (reference sequence).

The chain recombines TRBV6-1 with TRBJ1-5, with D possibly TRBD1 on 5 matching bases. In germline, CDR1 is MNHNS, CDR2 SASEGT. The CDR3 runs 18 residues. Trimming pared 3 bases from V and 0 bases from J, leaving 18 bases between. The CDR3 sequence: CASSDGGEGPYSNQPQHF. Written as DNA, the CDR3 is TGTGCCAGCAGTGACGGGGGGGAGGGCCCTTATAGCAATCAGCCCCAGCATTTT.

This chain links TRBV19 with TRBJ2-6; TRBD1 aligns across 9 bases. The CDR3 sequence is 15 residues long. V was clipped by 9 bases and J by 0 bases; unmatched bases: 3. The germline V gene encodes CDR1 LNHDA and CDR2 SQIVND (reference sequence). CDR3 sequence (DNA): TGTGCCAGCCGGGACAGGGACTCTGGGGCCAACGTCCTGACTTTC. As protein: CASRDRDSGANVLTF. Together with reference TRBV19 and TRBJ2-6, the CDR3 gives the full variable domain: DGGITQSPKYLFRKEGQNVTLSCEQNLNHDAMYWYRQDPGQGLRLIYYSQIVNDFQKGDIAEGYSVSREKKESFPLTVTSAQKNPTAFYLCASRDRDSGANVLTFGAGSRLTVL.

V is TRBV6-1 and J is TRBJ1-1, with D possibly matching TRBD1 (6 bases). This CDR3 has 12 amino acids. Trimming pared 8 bases from V and 4 bases from J, leaving 11 bases between. Per germline, CDR1 MNHNS and CDR2 SASEGT. DNA of the CDR3: TGTGCCAGCCTAAGGGGGGTCACTGAAGCTTTCTTT. It translates to CASLRGVTEAFF.

The rearrangement joins TRBV10-1 to TRBJ1-1, with D unclear. This CDR3 has 13 residues. V lost 4 bases and J 0 bases, leaving 6 bases between the germline ends. The germline V gene encodes CDR1 WNHNN and CDR2 SYGVQD (reference sequence). The CDR3 DNA follows: TGCGCCAGCAGTGGGTCCATGAACACTGAAGCTTTCTTT. The encoded protein is CASSGSMNTEAFF.

The rearrangement uses TRBV29-1 and TRBJ2-3; D uncertain. CDR1 is SQVTM, CDR2 ANQGSEA, per germline. The CDR3 sequence is 12 residues long. The ends were cut back, 6 bases at V and 6 bases at J, with 13 bases in the middle. CDR3 nucleotides: TGCAGCGTAAAGGCACTCGGGGATACGCAGTATTTT. Encoded protein: CSVKALGDTQYF.

The V and J genes are TRBV5-1 and TRBJ2-5, with D unclear. Trimming took 5 bases from V and 5 from J, leaving 13 bases between them. CDR1 and CDR2 from the germline V gene are SGHRS and YFSETQ. This CDR3 is built from 13 residues. The CDR3 region is CASSPGPLETQYF. In nucleotides, the CDR3 is TGCGCCAGCAGTCCCGGCCCTCTGGAGACCCAGTACTTC. Together with reference TRBV5-1 and TRBJ2-5, the CDR3 gives the full variable domain: KAGVTQTPRYLIKTRGQQVTLSCSPISGHRSVSWYQQTPGQGLQFLFEYFSETQRNKGNFPGRFSGRQFSNSRSEMNVSTLELGDSALYLCASSPGPLETQYFGPGTRLLVL.

This chain connects TRBV6-5 to TRBJ1-3; D is unclear. Germline V CDR1 and CDR2: MNHEY, SVGAGI. V lost 0 bases and J lost 6, with 12 bases in between. There are 15 residues in the CDR3. For the CDR3, the DNA is TGTGCCAGCAGTTACTCAGGCGACCTAACAAACACCATATATTTT. Residues: CASSYSGDLTNTIYF.

The chain couples TRBV14 to TRBJ2-5, with D possibly matching TRBD2 (6 bases). CDR1 is SGHDN and CDR2 is FVKESK in the germline V gene. The CDR3 is 16 amino acids. V was clipped by 4 bases and J by 1 base, with 16 bases between them. The CDR3 region is CASSPSAGYLQETQYF. The CDR3 DNA reads TGTGCCAGCAGCCCCTCTGCGGGATACCTCCAAGAGACCCAGTACTTC. The full variable domain, completed using reference TRBV14 and TRBJ2-5, is EAGVTQFPSHSVIEKGQTVTLRCDPISGHDNLYWYRRVMGKEIKFLLHFVKESKQDESGMPNNRFLAERTGGTYSTLKVQPAELEDSGVYFCASSPSAGYLQETQYFGPGTRLLVL.